The source of this T cell receptor (beta chain) is a study of blood T cell repertoires in COVID-19 (dated by TCRdb to about 2020). Regarding the study in general: Samples covering the acute and convalescent phases of COVID-19 were provided by collaborators in the United States, Italy and Spain. The material from the prospective study consisted of cDNA or gDNA derived from T cells, B-cell-depleted T cells, or PBMCs. Subjects who had been exposed to COVID-19, were actively infected with it, or had recovered from it provided the deeply sampled blood TCRbeta repertoires that made up the dataset. The repertoires were released in a freely available public database intended as a resource for research on the immune response to SARS-CoV-2. The samples were drawn from two sources: the first 160 participants of the ongoing ImmuneRACE study, and 1,200 or so subjects contributed by 6 global collaborators. Nearly every sample came with metadata listing a de-identified subject ID, COVID-19 status, age in years and sex. HLA class I and class II types, where available, came from metadata supplied by the sample provider rather than from assay-based typing.

Points on this clone: Its target antigen remains unknown. Within one base of it there is no much larger clone, and no base qualities were kept.

General findings and caveats noted by the study authors: The amount of clinical and demographic metadata varied by source and participant and was provided uncurated.

The immunoSEQ Assay, a bias-controlled multiplex PCR, was used to amplify TCRbeta CDR3 regions from genomic DNA. In the original analysis: Nucleated cell counts per sample were estimated from amplification of reference gene primers within the assay. To quantify the absolute abundance of each unique TCRbeta CDR3 rearrangement, sequence reads were collapsed and filtered. Productive Simpson clonality was computed per sample as the square root of Simpson's diversity index over productive rearrangements. Imported from immuneACCESS, the table was reduced by TCRdb to in-frame sequences with V and J called. These copies leave out some clones; in studies compared against another copy, an unresolved V gene accounts for under half, and the cause of the remainder is not known. Clone size and V and J calls were adopted from that table, with D and trimming inferred from the DNA. This sample lists about 290,000 clones; roughly 89% were detected once. The top ten clonotypes cover roughly 5.1% of the sample.

Whole blood was collected in K2EDTA tubes by collaborating institutions according to the institutions' own protocols. Collaborator samples were shipped for TCRbeta analysis as frozen whole blood, isolated PBMCs, or DNA extracted from either sample type. The origin of this receptor is a man aged 40-55 years with acute or convalescent COVID-19. Sequencing was performed on peripheral blood.

The DNA is TGTGCCACCGGGGAAGGTGACATTCAGTACTTC. The resulting protein is CATGEGDIQYF. In this chain, TRBV10-3 is recombined with TRBJ2-4; possibly the D gene is TRBD2, per 5 matching bases. The CDR3 goes from the cysteine to the phenylalanine over 11 residues. Of the read, only the CDR3 DNA is kept; its 33 bases are in frame from base 1. V loses 10 bases of germline sequence and J loses 8 bases, and the interval between the two ends is 12 bases. CDR1 ENHRY and CDR2 SYGVKD are derived from the germline V gene.